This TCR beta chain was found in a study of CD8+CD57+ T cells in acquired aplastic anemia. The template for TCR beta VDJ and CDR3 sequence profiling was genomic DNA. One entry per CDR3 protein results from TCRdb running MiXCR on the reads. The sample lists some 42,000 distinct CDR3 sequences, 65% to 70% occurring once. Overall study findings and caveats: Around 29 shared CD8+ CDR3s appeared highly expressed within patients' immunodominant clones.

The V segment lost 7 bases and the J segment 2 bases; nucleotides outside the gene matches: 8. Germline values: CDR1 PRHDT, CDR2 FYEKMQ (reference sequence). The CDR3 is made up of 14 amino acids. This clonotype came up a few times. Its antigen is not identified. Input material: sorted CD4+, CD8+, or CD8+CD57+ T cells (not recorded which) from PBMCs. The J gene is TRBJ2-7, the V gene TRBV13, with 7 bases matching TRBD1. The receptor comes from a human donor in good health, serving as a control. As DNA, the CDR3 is TGTGCCAGCACCGAAACAGACAGGGCCTACGAGCAGTACTTC. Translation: CASTETDRAYEQYF.